This TCR beta chain came from a study of blood T cell repertoires in COVID-19. In the study overall: The samples span acute and convalescent COVID-19 from the United States, Italy and Spain. PBMCs, B-cell-depleted T cells, or T cells were the source of the cDNA or gDNA that made up the material.

In the study's own analysis: Scientists estimated how many nucleated cells there were by amplifying reference gene primers. Data came from immunoSEQ multiplex PCR; TCRdb stores just in-frame clones and leaves some out. Clone size and the V and J calls come from that table; the DNA yielded D and trimming. The sample lists about 94,000 clones, 65% to 80% occurring once. This clonotype originated in a human donor in a cohort sampled during active COVID-19. Sequencing was performed on peripheral blood.

In DNA form, the CDR3 reads TGTGCCAGCAGCCCTAGACAGGGGGCAACCGCATTTCAGTTCTTC. Amino acids: CASSPRQGATAFQFF. The V and J genes are TRBV7-3 and TRBJ2-1; 10 positions match TRBD1. Per the germline V gene, CDR1 is SGHTA and CDR2 is FQGTGA. V lost 5 bases to trimming and J lost 13 bases; unmatched junction nucleotides: 14. The CDR3 extends over 15 amino acids.